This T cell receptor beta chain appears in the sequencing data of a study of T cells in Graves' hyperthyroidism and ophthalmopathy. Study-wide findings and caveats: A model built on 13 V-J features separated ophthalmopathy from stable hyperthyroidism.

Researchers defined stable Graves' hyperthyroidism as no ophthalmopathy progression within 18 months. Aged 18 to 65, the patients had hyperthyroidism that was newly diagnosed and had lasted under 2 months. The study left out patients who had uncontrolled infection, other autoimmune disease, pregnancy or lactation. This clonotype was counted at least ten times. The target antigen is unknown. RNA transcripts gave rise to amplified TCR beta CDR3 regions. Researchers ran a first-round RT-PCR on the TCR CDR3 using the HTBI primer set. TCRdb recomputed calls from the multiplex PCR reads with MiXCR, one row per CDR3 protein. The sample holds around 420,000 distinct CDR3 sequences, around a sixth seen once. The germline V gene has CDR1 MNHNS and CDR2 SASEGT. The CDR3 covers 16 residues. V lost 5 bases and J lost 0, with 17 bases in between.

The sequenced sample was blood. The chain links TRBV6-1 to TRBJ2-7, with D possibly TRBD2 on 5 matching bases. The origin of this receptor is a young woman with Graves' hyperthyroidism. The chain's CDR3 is CASSPLIGVHSYEQYF. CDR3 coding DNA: TGTGCCAGCAGTCCGTTGATCGGGGTTCACTCCTACGAGCAGTACTTC.